This T cell receptor (beta chain) was identified during a study of blood T cells in healthy people across ages. Combining a sample-barcoded 5' primer with a J-beta primer mix, a second PCR ran for 7 to 11 cycles. A minimum of 2.5 million CDR3-containing paired-end reads was obtained for each sample. From the 5' RACE reads, TCRdb called clonotypes with MiXCR, one entry per CDR3 protein. This table holds approximately 2,000,000 distinct CDR3 sequences, about 39% found once. General observations from the study: Significant beta diversity loss was already apparent by age about 42, declining roughly linearly. Diversity figures based on one million T cells were deemed too low. Donor CMV infection status was unknown, possibly confounding age-related changes in expanded clonotypes.

With regard to this clonotype: Its target is not known.

Germline-derived CDR1 and CDR2 are LGHDT and YNNKEL (reference sequence). Trimming pared 4 bases from V and 2 bases from J, leaving 17 bases between. The CDR3 extends over 16 amino acids. The gene calls are TRBV3-1 and TRBJ2-5; maybe TRBD2 (5 bases). Sequencing was done on a sample of blood. This TCR derives from a human donor in good health. CDR3 sequence reads: CASSPNFARDQETQYF. CDR3 bases: TGTGCCAGCAGCCCCAATTTCGCTCGGGATCAAGAGACCCAGTACTTC.